This TCR beta chain was recovered during a study of T cell responses to AZD1222 COVID-19 vaccine. Generated by immunoSEQ multiplex PCR, the TCRdb table keeps only in-frame clones and is missing some. The top ten hold approximately 16% of the sample, which has 140,000 to 150,000 clones, about 87% seen once. Between the trimmed V and J ends, which lost 5 bases and 6 bases, there was a span of 19 bases. Germline V gives CDR1 SGHTA, CDR2 FQGNSA. CDR3 length: 15 amino acids. The chain joins TRBV7-2 to TRBJ2-5; D is uncertain. The clonotype was recovered from an adult in good health. Sequenced material: peripheral blood, taken on day 0 of AZD1222 vaccination. DNA for the CDR3: TGTGCCAGCAGCCTCAACTCCTTGGCCCTGAAGACCCAGTACTTC. Protein: CASSLNSLALKTQYF. The full variable domain, with the rest looked up from reference TRBV7-2 and TRBJ2-5, is GAGVSQSPSNKVTEKGKDVELRCDPISGHTALYWYRQSLGQGLEFLIYFQGNSAPDKSGLPSDRFSAERTGGSVSTLTIQRTQQEDSAVYLCASSLNSLALKTQYFGPGTRLLVL.